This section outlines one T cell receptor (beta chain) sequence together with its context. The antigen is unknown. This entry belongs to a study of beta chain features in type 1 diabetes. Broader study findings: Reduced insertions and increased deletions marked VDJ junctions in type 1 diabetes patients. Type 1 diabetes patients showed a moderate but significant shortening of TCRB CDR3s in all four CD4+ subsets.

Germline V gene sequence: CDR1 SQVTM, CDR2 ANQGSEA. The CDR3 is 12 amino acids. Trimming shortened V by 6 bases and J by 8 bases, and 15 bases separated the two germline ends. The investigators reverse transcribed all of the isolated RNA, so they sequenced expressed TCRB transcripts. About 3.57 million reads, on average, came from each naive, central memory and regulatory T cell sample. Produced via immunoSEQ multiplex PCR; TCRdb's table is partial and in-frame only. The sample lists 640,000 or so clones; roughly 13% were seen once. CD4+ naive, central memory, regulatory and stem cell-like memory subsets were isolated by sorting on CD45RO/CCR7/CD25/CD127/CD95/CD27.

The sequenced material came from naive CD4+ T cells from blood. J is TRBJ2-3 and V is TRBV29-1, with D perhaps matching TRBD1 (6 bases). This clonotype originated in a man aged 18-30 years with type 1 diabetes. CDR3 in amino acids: CSVDSGMTTQYF. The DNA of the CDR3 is TGCAGCGTGGACAGTGGGATGACTACGCAGTATTTT.